Shown below are 9 T cell receptor beta chains from a single sample sequenced in a study of T-cell memory formation after mild COVID-19. TCRdb reprocessed the 5' RACE reads via MiXCR and lists one record per CDR3 protein. The data hold about 400,000 distinct CDR3 sequences, with approximately 14% observed a single time. Material for sequencing was PBMCs or a T cell subset sorted from them (not recorded which). Every receptor here comes from a man aged 18 to 30 who had mild COVID-19 (a few samples of this study predate the infection). Cell type and time point are not known.

The chain joins TRBV7-8 to TRBJ1-6, with D perhaps matching TRBD1 (5 bases). From germline, CDR1 is SGHVS and CDR2 FQNEAQ. Trimming cost V 5 bases and J 7 bases, with 18 bases left between them. This CDR3 has 16 amino acids. The CDR3: CASSGGTSGGNSPLHF. The CDR3 nucleotides read TGTGCCAGCAGCGGGGGGACCTCCGGGGGGAATTCACCCCTCCACTTT.

CDR3: CASSRQGANNEQFF. The DNA of the CDR3 is TGTGCCAGCAGTAGACAGGGGGCTAACAATGAGCAGTTCTTC. The chain combines TRBV6-5 with TRBJ2-1; the match to TRBD1 covers 10 bases. V lost 5 bases, J lost 5 bases, and 3 bases stayed unmatched. The length of the CDR3 is 14 residues. Germline lookup yields CDR1 MNHEY and CDR2 SVGAGI.

The J gene is TRBJ2-5, the V gene TRBV21-1; the table calls TRBD2, which could not be checked here. TRBV21-1 has pseudogene status. The CDR3 length is 16 residues. The CDR3 coding sequence is TGTGCCAGCAGTCCTTGGCCAGCGGGGGGTATGGAGACCCAGTACTTC. Protein sequence: CASSPWPAGGMETQYF.

The chain joins TRBV4-1 to TRBJ2-3; TRBD2 matches 15 bases. Germline CDR1 and CDR2: MGHRA and YSYEKL. The CDR3 sequence is 16 residues long. Trimming cost V 3 bases and J 6 bases; bases outside gene matches: 4. The CDR3 coding sequence is TGCGCCAGCAGCCAGGAAGGACTAGCGGGGGGGGATACGCAGTATTTT. Its protein is CASSQEGLAGGDTQYF.

The chain joins TRBV9 to TRBJ2-5; tentative D call: TRBD1 (6 bases). V lost 3 bases and J 4 bases, leaving 16 bases between the germline ends. Germline CDR1 and CDR2: SGDLS and YYNGEE. This CDR3 region has 15 residues. The DNA for the CDR3 is TGTGCCAGCAGCGCCGGGACACACGTTCGAGAGACCCAGTACTTC. Amino acids: CASSAGTHVRETQYF.

The V and J genes are TRBV18 and TRBJ2-1, with D maybe TRBD1 (6 bases). The CDR3 contains 13 residues. Germline loops: CDR1 KGHSH, CDR2 LQKENI. Trimming took 3 bases from V and 13 from J, leaving 16 bases between them. Here the CDR3 reads CASSPMTGVEQFF. CDR3 nucleotides: TGTGCCAGCTCACCGATGACAGGAGTCGAACAGTTCTTC.

The genes are TRBV12-3 or TRBV12-4 and TRBJ2-7; the D is unclear. This CDR3 region has 13 residues. V was shortened by 3 bases and J by 2 bases, with 8 bases between the two germline ends. The CDR3 DNA reads TGTGCCAGCAGTTTTCTAGGTCCCTACGAGCAGTACTTC. This gives the protein CASSFLGPYEQYF.

The V gene is TRBV6-2 or TRBV6-3, the J gene TRBJ2-2, with 8 nucleotides matching TRBD1. The CDR3 has 17 amino acids. Looked up from germline, CDR1 is MNHEY and CDR2 is SVGEGT. With 7 bases clipped from V and 6 bases from J, the junction kept 16 bases outside the gene matches. The CDR3 nucleotides are TGTGCCAGCACCCCATTTCAGGGCAGGGGGCGCTCCGGGGAGCTGTTTTTT. This codes for CASTPFQGRGRSGELFF.

The gene calls are TRBV5-5 and TRBJ1-2; TRBD1 agrees at 8 bases. The CDR3 spans 13 residues. CDR1 and CDR2 from the germline V gene are SGHKS and YYEKEE (reference sequence). The ends lost 4 bases at V and 13 bases at J; junction bases unmatched: 12. The CDR3 loop is CASSGGQAVPGTF. The CDR3 DNA is TGTGCCAGCAGCGGGGGACAGGCCGTCCCCGGCACCTTC.